The rows below give T cell receptor beta chains drawn from one sample of a study of blood T cell repertoires in COVID-19. Sequenced by immunoSEQ multiplex PCR; TCRdb stores in-frame clones only, minus some. The sample includes 100,000 to 150,000 clones, approximately 81% of them seen just once. Sequencing was performed on peripheral blood. These TCRs come from a man aged 60 to 69 with acute or convalescent COVID-19. The CDR3 runs from the conserved cysteine through the conserved F or W.

>TRBJ2-3|TRBV5-1
CASSLTGSHTDTQYF
>TRBJ2-5|TRBV27
CASSSRTGGQDRETQYF
>TRBJ2-1|TRBV10-1
CASSDRVKGEQFF
>TRBJ2-3|TRBV11-2
CASSSPSRGDTQYF
>TRBJ1-1|TRBV30
CAWSGGRQGQNTEAFF
>TRBJ1-1|TRBV6-5
CASSGEGLVNTEAFF
>TRBJ2-5|TRBV15
CATSPHPPGTSGETQYF
>TRBJ2-7|TRBV28
CASRLAGTLSEQYF
>TRBJ2-5|TRBV14
CASSSRGQGMETQYF
>TRBJ1-1|TRBV29-1
CSVRGAGEAFF
>TRBJ2-7|TRBV6-2/TRBV6-3
CASSHLAGGPYEQYF
>TRBJ2-7|TRBV28
CASSFDGKWAYEQYF
>TRBJ2-3|TRBV30
CAWSLGLIDTQYF
>TRBJ2-3|TRBV18
CASSPEGGSTADTQYF
>TRBJ2-5|TRBV28
CASGVPGGKETQYF
>TRBJ2-6|TRBV19
CASSGTGTGANVLTF
>TRBJ2-7|TRBV28
CASSLYGGSYEQYF
>TRBJ2-1|TRBV28
CASSSGGSYNEQFF
>TRBJ1-5|TRBV30
CAWGDSSNQPQHF
>TRBJ2-1|TRBV7-6
CASSLGGLAGVNEQFF
>TRBJ2-7|TRBV9
CASSVGLAGEQYF
>TRBJ2-1|TRBV5-1
CASSPTGGIYNEQFF
>TRBJ1-6|TRBV7-9
CASSFQGQSPLHF
>TRBJ2-1|TRBV18
CASSPPNRGLANEQFF
>TRBJ1-1|TRBV30
CAWSVGGGNTEAFF
>TRBJ1-1|TRBV6-2/TRBV6-3
CASSYQGGRAEAFF
>TRBJ2-7|TRBV9
CASGRQGRDEQYF
>TRBJ2-3|TRBV25-1
CAIGGLAGDDTQYF
>TRBJ2-1|TRBV4-1
CASSQDPGLRKQFF
>TRBJ2-1|TRBV3-1/TRBV3-2
CASSQGRLAGEQFF
>TRBJ2-7|TRBV21-1
CASSPKKGDISYEQYF
>TRBJ2-1|TRBV6-2/TRBV6-3
CASSSPTRGPGNEQFF
>TRBJ2-1|TRBV7-9
CASTGGQGKMYEQFF
>TRBJ1-3|TRBV30
CAWSVLGGTIYF
>TRBJ2-7|TRBV12-3/TRBV12-4
CAIQRGGSHEQYF
>TRBJ1-5|TRBV27
CASSFTGDQPQHF
>TRBJ2-5|TRBV10-3
CAISTPGGVQETQYF
>TRBJ1-2|TRBV7-2
CASSFMVGTGYGYTF
>TRBJ2-2|TRBV19
CASSMTGGVLNRELFF
>TRBJ1-5|TRBV28
CASLLGGGAGQPQHF
>TRBJ2-2|TRBV6-5
CANPLREGLRGELFF
>TRBJ2-3|TRBV28
CASSFMGEVTENTQYF
>TRBJ2-5|TRBV4-3
CASSQVGGLAGVETQYF
>TRBJ2-1|TRBV9
CASSVEASAYNEQFF
>TRBJ2-3|TRBV19
CASSIQGGRLTDTQYF
>TRBJ1-3|TRBV11-2
CASSLGVGREKSSGNTIYF
>TRBJ2-2|TRBV7-2
CASKETGARYTGELFF
>TRBJ1-6|TRBV3-1/TRBV3-2
CASSPLATDSPLHF
>TRBJ2-1|TRBV5-6
CASNELGLAGGNEQFF
>TRBJ2-7|TRBV11-3
CASSLGGSSYEQYF
>TRBJ2-1|TRBV15
CATSRDQARWTGVNEQFF